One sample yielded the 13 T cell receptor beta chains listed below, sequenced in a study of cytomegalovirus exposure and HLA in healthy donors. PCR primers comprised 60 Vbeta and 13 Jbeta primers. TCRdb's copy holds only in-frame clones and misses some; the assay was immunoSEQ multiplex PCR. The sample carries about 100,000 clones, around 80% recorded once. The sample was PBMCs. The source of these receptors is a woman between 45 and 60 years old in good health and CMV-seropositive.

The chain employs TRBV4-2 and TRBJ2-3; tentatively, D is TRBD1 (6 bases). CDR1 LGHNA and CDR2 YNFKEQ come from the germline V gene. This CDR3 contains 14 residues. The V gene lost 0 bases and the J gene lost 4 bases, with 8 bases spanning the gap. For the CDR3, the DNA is TGTGCCAGCAGCCAAGATAGGACAGCAGATACGCAGTATTTT. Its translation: CASSQDRTADTQYF.

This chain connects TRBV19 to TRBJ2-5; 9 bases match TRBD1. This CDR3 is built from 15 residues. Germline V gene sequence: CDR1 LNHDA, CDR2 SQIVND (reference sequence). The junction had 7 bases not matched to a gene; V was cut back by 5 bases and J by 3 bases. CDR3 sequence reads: CASSGQGWVKETQYF. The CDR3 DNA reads TGTGCCAGTAGTGGACAGGGGTGGGTCAAAGAGACCCAGTACTTC.

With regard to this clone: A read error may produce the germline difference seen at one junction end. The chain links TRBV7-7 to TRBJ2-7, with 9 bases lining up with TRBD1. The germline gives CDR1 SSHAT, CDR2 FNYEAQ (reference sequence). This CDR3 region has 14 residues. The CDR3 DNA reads TGTGCTAGCAGCCCAGGACAGGGGAACTACGAGCAGTACTTC. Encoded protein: CASSPGQGNYEQYF.

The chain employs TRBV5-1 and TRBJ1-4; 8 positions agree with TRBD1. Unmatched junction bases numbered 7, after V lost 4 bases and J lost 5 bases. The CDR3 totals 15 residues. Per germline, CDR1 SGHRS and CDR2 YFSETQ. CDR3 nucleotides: TGCGCCAGCAGCCAAGGGACAGGAGTGAATGAAAAACTGTTTTTT. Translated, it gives CASSQGTGVNEKLFF.

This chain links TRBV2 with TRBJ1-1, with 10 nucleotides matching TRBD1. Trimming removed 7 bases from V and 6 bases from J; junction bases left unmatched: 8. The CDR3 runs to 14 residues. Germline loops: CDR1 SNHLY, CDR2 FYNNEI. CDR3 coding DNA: TGTGCCAGCAAGACAGGGGGCCTTGGCGCTGAAGCTTTCTTT. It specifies CASKTGGLGAEAFF.

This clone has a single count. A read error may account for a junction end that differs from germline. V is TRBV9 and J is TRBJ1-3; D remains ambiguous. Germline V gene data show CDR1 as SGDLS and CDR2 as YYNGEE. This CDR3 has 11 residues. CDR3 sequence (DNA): TGTGCCAGCAGCTTTGGAGACACCATATATTTT. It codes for CASSFGDTIYF.

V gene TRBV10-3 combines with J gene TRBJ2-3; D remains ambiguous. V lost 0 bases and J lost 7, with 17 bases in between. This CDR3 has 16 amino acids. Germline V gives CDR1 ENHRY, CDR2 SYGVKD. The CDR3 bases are TGTGCCATCAGTGAGTCGGCGACAAGGCCCCCTTATACGCAGTATTTT. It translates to CAISESATRPPYTQYF.

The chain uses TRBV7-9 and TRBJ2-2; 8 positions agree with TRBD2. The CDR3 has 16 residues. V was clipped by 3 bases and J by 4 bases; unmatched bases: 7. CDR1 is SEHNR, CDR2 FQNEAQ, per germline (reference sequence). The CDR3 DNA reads TGTGCCAGCAGCTTTATTGCGGGGGGAAGCACCGGGGAGCTGTTTTTT. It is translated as CASSFIAGGSTGELFF.

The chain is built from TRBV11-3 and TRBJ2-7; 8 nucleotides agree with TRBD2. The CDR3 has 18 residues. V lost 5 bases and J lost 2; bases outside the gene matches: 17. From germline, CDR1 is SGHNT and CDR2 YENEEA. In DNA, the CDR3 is TGTGCCAGCAGCATCAGATATAGGACTAGCACCGATACCTACGAGCAGTACTTC. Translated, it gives CASSIRYRTSTDTYEQYF.

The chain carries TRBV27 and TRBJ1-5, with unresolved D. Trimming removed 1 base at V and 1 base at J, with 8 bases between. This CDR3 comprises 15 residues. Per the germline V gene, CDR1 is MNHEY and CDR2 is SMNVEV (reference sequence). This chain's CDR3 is CASSLYAVSNQPQHF. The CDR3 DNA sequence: TGTGCCAGCAGTTTATACGCGGTAAGCAATCAGCCCCAGCATTTT.

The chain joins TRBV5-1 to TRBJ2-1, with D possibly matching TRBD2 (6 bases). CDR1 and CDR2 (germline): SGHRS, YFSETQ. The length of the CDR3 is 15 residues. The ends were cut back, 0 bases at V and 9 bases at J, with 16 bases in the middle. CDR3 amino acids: CASSLVLGLEGEQFF. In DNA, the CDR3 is TGCGCCAGCAGCTTGGTTTTGGGGCTGGAGGGTGAGCAGTTCTTC.

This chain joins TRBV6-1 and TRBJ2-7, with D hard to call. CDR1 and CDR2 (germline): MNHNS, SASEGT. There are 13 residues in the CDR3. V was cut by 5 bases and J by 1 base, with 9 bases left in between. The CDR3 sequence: CASSRDMSYEQYF. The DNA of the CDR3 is TGTGCCAGCAGTAGAGATATGTCCTACGAGCAGTACTTC.

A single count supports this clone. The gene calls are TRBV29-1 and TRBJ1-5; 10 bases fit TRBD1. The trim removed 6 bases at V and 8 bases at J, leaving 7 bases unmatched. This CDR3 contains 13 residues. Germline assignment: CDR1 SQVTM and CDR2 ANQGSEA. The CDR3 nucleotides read TGCAGCGTCCCGGGACAGGGGAAGGAGCCCCAGCATTTT. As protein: CSVPGQGKEPQHF.